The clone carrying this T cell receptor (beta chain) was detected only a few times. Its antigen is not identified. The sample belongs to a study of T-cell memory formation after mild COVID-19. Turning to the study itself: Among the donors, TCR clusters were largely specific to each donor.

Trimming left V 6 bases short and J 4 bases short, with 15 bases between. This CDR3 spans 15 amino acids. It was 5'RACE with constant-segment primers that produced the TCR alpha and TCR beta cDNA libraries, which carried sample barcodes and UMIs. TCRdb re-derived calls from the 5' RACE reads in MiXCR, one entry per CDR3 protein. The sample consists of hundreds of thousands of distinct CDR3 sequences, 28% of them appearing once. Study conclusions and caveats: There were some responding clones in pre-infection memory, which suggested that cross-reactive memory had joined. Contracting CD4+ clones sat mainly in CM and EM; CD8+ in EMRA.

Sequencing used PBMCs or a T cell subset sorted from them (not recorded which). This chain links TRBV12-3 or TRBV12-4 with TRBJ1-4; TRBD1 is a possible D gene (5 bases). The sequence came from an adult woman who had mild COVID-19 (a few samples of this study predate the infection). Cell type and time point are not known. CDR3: CASSSEGQGNEKLFF. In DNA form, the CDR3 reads TGTGCCAGCAGCTCTGAGGGGCAGGGTAATGAAAAACTGTTTTTT.